Below, 27 T cell receptor beta chains from the same sample are listed, as sequenced in a study of metastatic and nonmetastatic thyroid tumors. MiXCR reprocessed the PCR reads for TCRdb. The sample lists fewer than 35,000 clones; 25% to 35% were seen once. Among the patients, none had received any treatment before thyroid surgery. Sequencing used blood. Receptor source: a female donor with papillary thyroid cancer or a benign thyroid nodule (not recorded which). Some clones in this sample may be carry-over from other donors' samples.

This clone appeared many times. This sample also contains other DNA sequences that code for the same CDR3. The V and J genes are TRBV20-1 and TRBJ2-7; the D is unclear. This CDR3 region has 13 residues. Looked up from germline, CDR1 is DFQATT and CDR2 is SNEGSKA (reference sequence). The V and J ends lost 3 bases and 1 base respectively, with 10 bases between them. This CDR3 reads CSASTESSYEQYF. The CDR3 coding sequence is TGCAGTGCTAGCACAGAAAGTTCCTACGAGCAGTACTTC.

The chain carries TRBV19 and TRBJ2-2, with D possibly TRBD2 on 7 matching bases. This CDR3 contains 16 residues. The germline V gene encodes CDR1 LNHDA and CDR2 SQIVND (reference sequence). The V end lost 8 bases, the J end lost 0 bases, and 16 bases lay between the germline ends. DNA for the CDR3: TGTGCCAGTCTTGGGGGGGCAGCGACGAACACCGGGGAGCTGTTTTTT. Encoded protein: CASLGGAATNTGELFF.

This clone has just a few counts. The chain carries TRBV6-1 and TRBJ2-1, with 9 bases that match TRBD2. Trimming took 1 base from V and 7 from J; bases not matched to a gene: 11. CDR3 length equals 17 residues. Per germline, CDR1 MNHNS and CDR2 SASEGT. CDR3 nucleotide sequence: TGTGCCAGCAGTGAAGAGGCGGGAGGGTCAGCTAAGAATGAGCAGTTCTTC. This encodes CASSEEAGGSAKNEQFF.

The chain carries TRBV9 and TRBJ1-2; D is uncertain. V was pared by 0 bases and J by 4 bases, with 7 bases between. Germline assignment: CDR1 SGDLS and CDR2 YYNGEE. The CDR3 is 13 amino acids. CDR3 nucleotides: TGTGCCAGCAGCGTAGGTGGCAGCTATGGCTACACCTTC. Encoded protein: CASSVGGSYGYTF. The full variable domain, rest sourced from reference TRBV9 and TRBJ1-2, is DSGVTQTPKHLITATGQRVTLRCSPRSGDLSVYWYQQSLDQGLQFLIQYYNGEERAKGNILERFSAQQFPDLHSELNLSSLELGDSALYFCASSVGGSYGYTFGSGTRLTVV.

This clone was counted only a few times. The rearrangement links TRBV6-5 to TRBJ2-1; perhaps TRBD1 as D (6 bases). Per the germline V gene, CDR1 is MNHEY and CDR2 is SVGAGI. This CDR3 is built from 15 residues. Trimming removed 2 bases from V and 3 bases from J, with 11 bases in between. CDR3 amino acids: CASSYVAGVYNEQFF. The CDR3 nucleotides are TGTGCCAGCAGTTACGTGGCAGGGGTCTACAATGAGCAGTTCTTC.

This clone was counted between two and nine times. This sequence joins TRBV6-5 and TRBJ2-2; D may be TRBD1 or TRBD2 (5 bases each). V gave up 4 bases and J gave up 5 bases, with 17 bases separating them. Germline lookup yields CDR1 MNHEY and CDR2 SVGAGI. The CDR3 is 16 amino acids. The CDR3 nucleotides are TGTGCCAGCAGTTTCCGGGACCGCCCGTATACCGGGGAGCTGTTTTTT. Its protein is CASSFRDRPYTGELFF.

The V call is TRBV20-1, the J call TRBJ2-1; TRBD1 might be the D (6 bases). The V gene's germline CDR1 is DFQATT and CDR2 SNEGSKA (reference sequence). Trimming took off 0 bases at V and 0 bases at J, with 15 bases between the two ends. CDR3 size: 17 residues. This CDR3 is CSARDQRRGSSYNEQFF. CDR3 nucleotides: TGCAGTGCTAGAGATCAGCGTAGGGGGAGCTCCTACAATGAGCAGTTCTTC.

In its sample, this clone was seen many times. This sequence joins TRBV20-1 and TRBJ2-1; 8 bases map to TRBD2. The CDR3 totals 15 residues. V shed 5 bases and J 2 bases; nucleotides not matched to a gene: 8. Germline-derived CDR1 and CDR2 are DFQATT and SNEGSKA (reference sequence). The CDR3 DNA reads as TGCAGTGCTGGAGCAGGCGGGAGGACCTACAATGAGCAGTTCTTC. It yields the protein CSAGAGGRTYNEQFF.

This clone has only a few counts. The genes are TRBV10-1 and TRBJ2-1, with D unclear. CDR1 WNHNN and CDR2 SYGVQD come from the germline V gene (reference sequence). The CDR3 has 13 amino acids. The V gene lost 0 bases and the J gene lost 15 bases, with 15 bases spanning the gap. DNA of the CDR3: TGCGCCAGCAGTGAGTCGATTAGCCCCCCCCCGTTCTTC. It encodes CASSESISPPPFF.

This clone was picked up a small number of times. This chain joins TRBV2 and TRBJ2-2, with D perhaps given as TRBD1 or TRBD2 (5 bases each). V was pared by 0 bases and J by 4 bases, with 6 bases between. In germline, CDR1 is SNHLY, CDR2 FYNNEI. CDR3 length: 14 amino acids. The CDR3 region is CASSEAGVTGELFF. The DNA of the CDR3 is TGTGCCAGCAGTGAAGCGGGGGTCACCGGGGAGCTGTTTTTT.

This clone was observed at least ten times. This clone may be a read error of a much larger clone one base away. The sample contains more than one DNA sequence encoding this CDR3. The gene calls are TRBV7-9 and TRBJ2-7; possible D gene TRBD1, 8 bases. This CDR3 is built from 15 residues. The V gene lost 5 bases and the J gene lost 4 bases, with 18 bases spanning the gap. Germline lookup yields CDR1 SEHNR and CDR2 FQNEAQ (reference sequence). This CDR3 is CASSPHRGGQYEQYF. CDR3 DNA: TGTGCCAGCAGCCCACACAGGGGGGGCCAATACGAGCAGTACTTC.

The rearrangement joins TRBV28 to TRBJ1-1; 9 bases fit TRBD1. This CDR3 contains 15 residues. From germline, CDR1 is MDHEN and CDR2 SYDVKM. V lost 5 bases, J lost 2 bases, and 6 bases stayed unmatched. For the CDR3, the DNA is TGTGCCAGCAGTGAGACAGGGGGAGCTAACACTGAAGCTTTCTTT. Translated, it gives CASSETGGANTEAFF.

This clone has only a few counts. The chain uses TRBV10-3 and TRBJ2-1, with 14 nucleotides matching TRBD2. Germline V lookup: CDR1 ENHRY, CDR2 SYGVKD. The V segment lost 10 bases and the J segment 7 bases; nucleotides outside the gene matches: 6. The CDR3 is made up of 14 amino acids. The CDR3 bases are TGTGCCACCAAAGGACTAGCGGGAGGAAATGAGCAGTTCTTC. This gives the protein CATKGLAGGNEQFF.

This chain connects TRBV6-2 or TRBV6-3 to TRBJ1-5; a weak D match, TRBD1 (5 bases). The CDR3 runs to 14 residues. The germline gives CDR1 MNHEY, CDR2 SVGEGT. The germline V and J ends were trimmed by 4 bases and 0 bases, with 7 bases remaining between them. DNA for the CDR3: TGTGCCAGCAGTTTGCAGGGTAGCAATCAGCCCCAGCATTTT. Amino acid sequence: CASSLQGSNQPQHF.

The CDR3 region is CASSRRLQPQHF. For the CDR3, the DNA is TGTGCCAGCAGTAGAAGGTTGCAGCCCCAGCATTTT. The gene calls are TRBV28 and TRBJ1-5; D remains ambiguous. Trimming shortened V by 5 bases and J by 7 bases, and 9 bases separated the two germline ends. CDR3 length: 12 residues. In germline, CDR1 is MDHEN, CDR2 SYDVKM.

CDR3 amino acids: CASSLPKGAYYGYTF. As DNA, the CDR3 is TGTGCCAGCAGTTTACCGAAGGGGGCTTACTATGGCTACACCTTC. The chain joins TRBV28 to TRBJ1-2, with TRBD1 matching 7 bases. CDR1 is MDHEN, CDR2 SYDVKM, per germline. V lost 2 bases, J lost 3 bases, and 6 bases stayed unmatched. This CDR3 is 15 amino acids long.

The chain has TRBV6-1 and TRBJ2-1; 11 positions match TRBD1. Germline values: CDR1 MNHNS, CDR2 SASEGT. J lost 7 bases, V lost 4 bases, and 9 bases had no gene match. This CDR3 has 16 residues. DNA for the CDR3: TGTGCCAGCAGTGTAACCGGGACAGGGGGTTTGAATGAGCAGTTCTTC. Its protein product is CASSVTGTGGLNEQFF.

This clone showed up just a few times. This chain links TRBV6-1 with TRBJ1-6; TRBD1 is a possible D gene (6 bases). The CDR3 is 17 residues long. Deletions cut 3 bases from V and 7 bases from J, with 19 bases between. The germline V gene has CDR1 MNHNS and CDR2 SASEGT. DNA of the CDR3: TGTGCCAGCAGTGAGACGGGGCTGGGGGGGGCGAATTCACCCCTCCACTTT. It specifies CASSETGLGGANSPLHF.

The chain is built from TRBV24-1 and TRBJ2-5; 9 bases line up with TRBD1. V was pared by 3 bases and J by 6 bases, with 7 bases of the junction left unmatched. CDR1 and CDR2 from the germline V gene are KGHDR and SFDVKD. The CDR3 is 15 residues long. CDR3 nucleotide sequence: TGTGCCACCAGTGATCAAACGACAGGGGGAAAGACCCAGTACTTC. This sequence encodes CATSDQTTGGKTQYF.

This clone was seen ten or more times. V gene TRBV4-1 combines with J gene TRBJ2-3; D call uncertain. Trimming cost V 3 bases and J 6 bases, with 7 bases left between them. The germline V gene encodes CDR1 MGHRA and CDR2 YSYEKL. The length of the CDR3 is 12 residues. CDR3 nucleotide sequence: TGCGCCAGCAGCCAGTCCCGGGATACGCAGTATTTT. As protein: CASSQSRDTQYF.

The rearrangement links TRBV18 to TRBJ1-1; maybe TRBD1 (6 bases). This CDR3 is 14 amino acids long. CDR1 is KGHSH, CDR2 LQKENI, per germline. Trimming left V 3 bases short and J 0 bases short, with 8 bases between. DNA for the CDR3: TGTGCCAGCTCACCGGCAGGGGTGAACACTGAAGCTTTCTTT. Protein product: CASSPAGVNTEAFF.

V usage is TRBV11-3 and J usage is TRBJ2-3; D is ambiguous. Trimming shortened V by 0 bases and J by 2 bases, and 3 bases separated the two germline ends. The CDR3 is 13 residues long. The germline gives CDR1 SGHNT, CDR2 YENEEA. This chain's CDR3 is CASSLDSTDTQYF. As DNA, the CDR3 is TGTGCCAGCAGCTTAGACTCCACAGATACGCAGTATTTT.

This clone has ten or more counts. The CDR3 region is CASSLQGGRETQYF. DNA of the CDR3: TGTGCCAGCAGTTTACAGGGGGGCCGGGAGACCCAGTACTTC. This chain uses TRBV12-3 or TRBV12-4 with TRBJ2-5, with TRBD1 as a possible D gene (7 bases). CDR3 length: 14 residues. V lost 2 bases and J 5 bases, leaving 12 bases between the germline ends.

This clone was counted at least ten times. This chain uses TRBV4-3 with TRBJ2-1, with D hard to call. This CDR3 region has 14 residues. CDR1 is LGHNA, CDR2 YSLEER, per germline. V was pared by 0 bases and J by 6 bases, with 9 bases between. The CDR3 is CASSQDRASNEQFF. CDR3 sequence (DNA): TGCGCCAGCAGCCAAGATCGGGCAAGCAATGAGCAGTTCTTC.

This clone was picked up a small number of times. This chain uses TRBV2 with TRBJ1-2, with 11 bases aligning to TRBD1. The CDR3 covers 13 residues. The V gene end was trimmed by 6 bases and the J gene end by 7 bases; junction bases not matched to a gene: 4. Germline loops: CDR1 SNHLY, CDR2 FYNNEI. CDR3 protein: CASRDRGLGGYTF. The CDR3 bases are TGTGCCAGCAGGGACAGGGGGCTTGGTGGCTACACCTTC.

This clone was counted ten times or more. The genes are TRBV2 and TRBJ1-4; D is undetermined. CDR3 length equals 14 residues. Trimming removed 2 bases at V and 1 base at J, with 5 bases between. Germline CDR1 reads SNHLY; CDR2 reads FYNNEI. CDR3 residues: CASSELRTNEKLFF. DNA for the CDR3: TGTGCCAGCAGTGAATTGAGAACTAATGAAAAACTGTTTTTT.

The chain carries TRBV7-8 and TRBJ2-3; D is uncertain. The CDR3 runs to 13 residues. Germline lookup yields CDR1 SGHVS and CDR2 FQNEAQ. V was trimmed by 1 base and J by 2 bases, leaving 4 bases between them. For the CDR3, the DNA is TGTGCCAGCAGCTTAGTTACCACAGATACGCAGTATTTT. It codes for CASSLVTTDTQYF.